This passage covers 32 T cell receptor beta chains from one sample sequenced in a study of beta chain features in type 1 diabetes. Regarding the study as a whole: In every one of the four CD4+ subsets, TCRB CDR3s were moderately but significantly shorter in Type 1 diabetes patients.

Investigators reverse transcribed all isolated RNA, so they sequenced expressed TCRB transcripts. TCRdb keeps only in-frame clones here, not all; method: immunoSEQ multiplex PCR. This table has tens of thousands of clones, 55% to 70% appearing once. Their antigens are not known. The sample comprised Tregs from blood. These receptors were taken from a man younger than 35 with type 1 diabetes.

The sample holds one count of this clone. The J gene is TRBJ1-2, the V gene TRBV23-1; 9 bases line up with TRBD1. TRBV23-1 is an ORF for which the function is uncertain. The CDR3 sequence is 17 residues long. The ends lost 4 bases at V and 2 bases at J; junction bases unmatched: 11. CDR3 nucleotide sequence: TGCGCCAGCAGTCCCCATAACGGGACAGGGAAAAACTATGGCTACACCTTC. It encodes CASSPHNGTGKNYGYTF.

This clone was observed a single time. The rearrangement links TRBV5-4 to TRBJ1-2; 8 positions agree with TRBD1. The ends lost 5 bases at V and 8 bases at J; junction bases unmatched: 8. CDR1 is SGHNT, CDR2 YYREEE, per germline (reference sequence). The CDR3 contains 13 residues. The CDR3, as DNA: TGTGCCAGCAGTAAAGGACAGGGCTGGGGCTACACCTTC. Translated: CASSKGQGWGYTF. The whole variable domain, remainder taken from reference TRBV5-4 and TRBJ1-2, is ETGVTQSPTHLIKTRGQQVTLRCSSQSGHNTVSWYQQALGQGPQFIFQYYREEENGRGNFPPRFSGLQFPNYSSELNVNALELDDSALYLCASSKGQGWGYTFGSGTRLTVV.

This chain joins TRBV7-9 and TRBJ1-2; D is perhaps TRBD1 (6 bases). Trimming removed 5 bases at V and 8 bases at J, with 15 bases between. CDR3 size: 13 residues. The germline gives CDR1 SEHNR, CDR2 FQNEAQ (reference sequence). In DNA, the CDR3 is TGTGCCAGCAGCCACGGACAGATAGGCGGCTACACCTTC. Protein: CASSHGQIGGYTF.

This clone was counted between two and nine times. V gene TRBV30 combines with J gene TRBJ2-3; D gene uncertain. Germline values: CDR1 GTSNPN, CDR2 SVGIG (reference sequence). Trimming left V 7 bases short and J 0 bases short, with 2 bases between. CDR3 length equals 10 residues. The CDR3 is CALSTDTQYF. In DNA, the CDR3 is TGTGCCTTAAGCACAGATACGCAGTATTTT.

The rearrangement joins TRBV23-1 to TRBJ1-1, with D perhaps matching TRBD1 (5 bases). TRBV23-1 is recorded as an ORF, its role being uncertain. Trimming took 3 bases from V and 3 from J, leaving 17 bases between them. The CDR3 extends over 16 amino acids. The CDR3 coding sequence is TGCGCCAGCAGTCAGGGTGGGGCTCGGATCTACACTGAAGCTTTCTTT. It translates to CASSQGGARIYTEAFF.

This chain connects TRBV7-9 to TRBJ1-4; no clear D. Trimming cost V 2 bases and J 1 base, with 11 bases left between them. The V gene's germline CDR1 is SEHNR and CDR2 FQNEAQ (reference sequence). The CDR3 contains 16 residues. CDR3 bases: TGTGCCAGCAGCTTAATGCTTCCGGTAACTAATGAAAAACTGTTTTTT. Translated, it gives CASSLMLPVTNEKLFF.

The genes are TRBV20-1 and TRBJ2-5; D not resolved. Germline CDR1 reads DFQATT; CDR2 reads SNEGSKA (reference sequence). The CDR3 runs 11 residues. The germline V and J ends were trimmed by 6 bases and 9 bases, with 14 bases remaining between them. Here the CDR3 DNA reads TGCAGTGCCCGCGCCCCCCGGGCCCAGTACTTC. This encodes CSARAPRAQYF.

The chain uses TRBV4-2 and TRBJ1-2; D is undetermined. Trimming took 3 bases from V and 7 from J, leaving 21 bases between them. CDR1 is LGHNA and CDR2 is YNFKEQ in the germline V gene. The CDR3 loop spans 16 amino acids. In nucleotides, the CDR3 is TGTGCCAGCAGCCAGACCTTCTTGCAGGCGCGGGGTGGCTACACCTTC. This gives the protein CASSQTFLQARGGYTF.

The J gene is TRBJ2-7, the V gene TRBV14, with TRBD1 matching over 8 bases. CDR3 length: 15 residues. After removal of 4 bases from V and 3 bases from J, the junction contained 8 bases not matched to a gene. Germline assignment: CDR1 SGHDN and CDR2 FVKESK. Here the CDR3 DNA reads TGTGCCAGCAGCCCCCCCGGGACAGGTAACTACGAGCAGTACTTC. It encodes CASSPPGTGNYEQYF. Based on the CDR3 plus reference TRBV14 and TRBJ2-7, the full variable domain is EAGVTQFPSHSVIEKGQTVTLRCDPISGHDNLYWYRRVMGKEIKFLLHFVKESKQDESGMPNNRFLAERTGGTYSTLKVQPAELEDSGVYFCASSPPGTGNYEQYFGPGTRLTVT.

This clone was observed a handful of times. V and J are TRBV29-1 and TRBJ2-5, with a tentative D call TRBD2 (6 bases). Germline assignment: CDR1 SQVTM and CDR2 ANQGSEA. The V end lost 7 bases, the J end lost 1 base, and 16 bases lay between the germline ends. CDR3 length: 14 residues. In DNA, the CDR3 is TGCAGCGCCTTACCTCGACTAGTCCAAGAGACCCAGTACTTC. It translates to CSALPRLVQETQYF.

A few counts support this clone. The chain recombines TRBV30 with TRBJ1-2, with a possible D match to TRBD1 (6 bases). Trimming stripped 3 bases from V and 3 bases from J, with 14 bases between. Germline lookup yields CDR1 GTSNPN and CDR2 SVGIG (reference sequence). This CDR3 region has 14 residues. CDR3 nucleotides: TGTGCCTGGAGGGAACAGGGCCGGGACTATGGCTACACCTTC. It translates to CAWREQGRDYGYTF.

This clone was detected only a few times. The chain uses TRBV28 and TRBJ2-5; D possibly corresponds to TRBD2 (5 bases). The V gene lost 1 base and the J gene lost 1 base, with 19 bases spanning the gap. Germline CDR1 MDHEN, CDR2 SYDVKM. The CDR3 totals 18 residues. CDR3 nucleotide sequence: TGTGCCAGCAGTTTATTGCGAATTGGGCGGAGGCCCCAAGAGACCCAGTACTTC. Translating it yields CASSLLRIGRRPQETQYF.

This chain joins TRBV18 and TRBJ1-3, with D unresolved. Germline values: CDR1 KGHSH, CDR2 LQKENI. CDR3 length: 14 residues. V gave up 0 bases and J gave up 4 bases, with 7 bases separating them. The CDR3 region is CASSPPYRGNTIYF. Here the CDR3 DNA reads TGTGCCAGCTCACCACCATACAGAGGAAACACCATATATTTT.

CDR3 in DNA: TGTGCCAGCAGCCCTAGGCCAGGGGGGTACGAGCAGTACTTC. Translated, it gives CASSPRPGGYEQYF. The gene calls are TRBV7-2 and TRBJ2-7; the D gene is possibly TRBD1 (7 bases). CDR1 is SGHTA and CDR2 is FQGNSA in the germline V gene. There are 14 residues in the CDR3. V was pared by 5 bases and J by 4 bases, with 15 bases between. Full variable domain (remainder filled in from reference TRBV7-2 and TRBJ2-7): GAGVSQSPSNKVTEKGKDVELRCDPISGHTALYWYRQSLGQGLEFLIYFQGNSAPDKSGLPSDRFSAERTGGSVSTLTIQRTQQEDSAVYLCASSPRPGGYEQYFGPGTRLTVT.

The genes are TRBV7-9 and TRBJ2-7; no reliable D call. V lost 1 base and J 4 bases, leaving 8 bases between the germline ends. The CDR3 has 13 residues. CDR1 is SEHNR, CDR2 FQNEAQ, per germline (reference sequence). The CDR3 protein is CASSLVSRYEQYF. DNA of the CDR3: TGTGCCAGCAGCTTAGTGTCCAGATACGAGCAGTACTTC.

This clone was detected only a few times. The V gene is TRBV19, the J gene TRBJ2-7; 13 bases align to TRBD2. This CDR3 comprises 17 residues. Trimming cost V 4 bases and J 0 bases; bases outside gene matches: 6. The germline V gene has CDR1 LNHDA and CDR2 SQIVND (reference sequence). The CDR3 region is CASSTSRTSGSSYEQYF. CDR3 coding DNA: TGTGCCAGTAGTACCTCTCGGACTAGCGGGAGCTCCTACGAGCAGTACTTC.

The chain employs TRBV27 and TRBJ1-6, with D unclear. The CDR3 contains 14 residues. The V gene lost 2 bases and the J gene lost 7 bases, with 9 bases spanning the gap. The germline V gene has CDR1 MNHEY and CDR2 SMNVEV (reference sequence). The CDR3 nucleotides are TGTGCCAGCAGTTTAAGAGGCAGAAATTCACCCCTCCACTTT. Translation gives CASSLRGRNSPLHF.

The chain carries TRBV2 and TRBJ2-7; the D is unclear. This CDR3 region has 12 residues. Trimming removed 3 bases from V and 0 bases from J, with 3 bases in between. The V gene's germline CDR1 is SNHLY and CDR2 FYNNEI. CDR3 amino acids: CASSEYSYEQYF. CDR3 in DNA: TGTGCCAGCAGTGAGTACTCCTACGAGCAGTACTTC. Based on the CDR3 plus reference TRBV2 and TRBJ2-7, the full variable domain is EPEVTQTPSHQVTQMGQEVILRCVPISNHLYFYWYRQILGQKVEFLVSFYNNEISEKSEIFDDQFSVERPDGSNFTLKIRSTKLEDSAMYFCASSEYSYEQYFGPGTRLTVT.

This clone was recorded a few times. The chain has TRBV6-1 and TRBJ2-7; 7 bases are shared with TRBD1. The CDR3 totals 12 residues. The germline V gene encodes CDR1 MNHNS and CDR2 SASEGT. With V trimmed by 4 bases and J by 7 bases, 4 bases remained unmatched. CDR3 loop: CASSVPGGEQYF. DNA of the CDR3: TGTGCCAGCAGTGTCCCAGGGGGAGAGCAGTACTTC.

The chain has TRBV18 and TRBJ2-1; 7 bases fit TRBD1. The V segment lost 3 bases and the J segment 5 bases; nucleotides outside the gene matches: 7. CDR1 is KGHSH, CDR2 LQKENI, per germline. The CDR3 spans 15 residues. The CDR3 sequence is CASSPPGGVNNEQFF. CDR3 sequence (DNA): TGTGCCAGCTCACCGCCAGGGGGAGTTAACAATGAGCAGTTCTTC.

The J gene is TRBJ2-7, the V gene TRBV28; no clear D gene. The CDR3 length is 16 residues. V lost 2 bases to trimming and J lost 3 bases, with 17 bases between them. Germline V gives CDR1 MDHEN, CDR2 SYDVKM. CDR3 loop: CASSLGLFRVNYEQYF. CDR3 in DNA: TGTGCCAGCAGTTTAGGGCTCTTCAGAGTAAACTACGAGCAGTACTTC. The full variable domain, with the rest looked up from reference TRBV28 and TRBJ2-7, is DVKVTQSSRYLVKRTGEKVFLECVQDMDHENMFWYRQDPGLGLRLIYFSYDVKMKEKGDIPEGYSVSREKKERFSLILESASTNQTSMYLCASSLGLFRVNYEQYFGPGTRLTVT.

The rearrangement joins TRBV29-1 to TRBJ2-3; D is possibly TRBD2 (5 bases). With 4 bases removed from V and 2 bases from J, the gap between germline ends came to 13 bases. The CDR3 has 14 residues. Germline V gives CDR1 SQVTM, CDR2 ANQGSEA. The CDR3 bases are TGCAGCGTTGTCGAGGGATCTGTCACAGATACGCAGTATTTT. It translates to CSVVEGSVTDTQYF.

This clone was seen a handful of times. The J gene is TRBJ2-3, the V gene TRBV29-1, with unresolved D. Germline V CDR1 and CDR2: SQVTM, ANQGSEA. CDR3 length equals 11 residues. V was clipped by 4 bases and J by 0 bases, with 2 bases between them. The CDR3, as DNA: TGCAGCGTTGCTAGCACAGATACGCAGTATTTT. The encoded protein is CSVASTDTQYF.

This clone was detected only a few times. The chain combines TRBV7-9 with TRBJ2-3; 8 nucleotides line up with TRBD2. Germline-derived CDR1 and CDR2 are SEHNR and FQNEAQ (reference sequence). The junction had 0 bases not matched to a gene; V was cut back by 0 bases and J by 1 base. The CDR3 loop spans 15 amino acids. The CDR3 DNA reads TGTGCCAGCAGCTTAGCTAGCGGGGGCACAGATACGCAGTATTTT. Translated: CASSLASGGTDTQYF.

This chain links TRBV2 with TRBJ1-1; TRBD1 matches at 7 bases. The CDR3 is made up of 13 amino acids. Germline CDR1 is SNHLY and CDR2 is FYNNEI. Trimming took 6 bases from V and 4 from J; bases not matched to a gene: 5. CDR3: CASRKTGSTEAFF. In DNA form, the CDR3 reads TGTGCCAGCAGGAAGACAGGGAGCACTGAAGCTTTCTTT.

This chain connects TRBV19 to TRBJ1-1; a possible D gene is TRBD1 (6 bases). Germline assignment: CDR1 LNHDA and CDR2 SQIVND (reference sequence). V was trimmed by 6 bases and J by 2 bases, leaving 22 bases between them. The CDR3 consists of 17 residues. CDR3 in amino acids: CASSAFLDRDINTEAFF. The CDR3 DNA sequence: TGTGCCAGTAGCGCCTTCTTGGACAGAGACATCAACACTGAAGCTTTCTTT.

V is TRBV19 and J is TRBJ2-7; unclear D gene. CDR1 LNHDA and CDR2 SQIVND come from the germline V gene (reference sequence). V was cut by 5 bases and J by 6 bases, with 14 bases left in between. This CDR3 is 13 amino acids long. The CDR3 nucleotides read TGTGCCAGTAGTCTACTCCTCGTTACCGAGCAGTACTTC. Encoded protein: CASSLLLVTEQYF.

Only a few counts were recorded for this clone. V gene TRBV5-1 combines with J gene TRBJ2-1; 7 nucleotides align to TRBD1. CDR1 and CDR2 from the germline V gene are SGHRS and YFSETQ. The CDR3 contains 16 residues. V lost 4 bases and J lost 6; bases outside the gene matches: 13. CDR3 coding DNA: TGCGCCAGCAGCGCATATGACAGGGCACCCCTCAATGAGCAGTTCTTC. Its protein is CASSAYDRAPLNEQFF.

The V and J genes are TRBV19 and TRBJ2-1, with 15 positions matching TRBD2. V dropped 2 bases and J dropped 10; count of bases not matched to a gene: 9. This CDR3 spans 17 amino acids. Per the germline V gene, CDR1 is LNHDA and CDR2 is SQIVND (reference sequence). The CDR3: CASSIPPGLAGGPEQFF. The CDR3 coding sequence is TGTGCCAGTAGTATACCTCCGGGACTAGCGGGAGGCCCGGAGCAGTTCTTC.

This clone has just one count. This sequence joins TRBV5-1 and TRBJ2-7, with D perhaps TRBD1 (6 bases). V dropped 3 bases and J dropped 4 bases, with 14 bases sitting between them. The CDR3 is 14 amino acids. The V gene's germline CDR1 is SGHRS and CDR2 YFSETQ. CDR3 residues: CASSYAGTGYEQYF. The DNA of the CDR3 is TGCGCCAGCAGCTACGCCGGAACAGGGTACGAGCAGTACTTC. Combining the CDR3 with reference TRBV5-1 and TRBJ2-7 gives the whole variable domain KAGVTQTPRYLIKTRGQQVTLSCSPISGHRSVSWYQQTPGQGLQFLFEYFSETQRNKGNFPGRFSGRQFSNSRSEMNVSTLELGDSALYLCASSYAGTGYEQYFGPGTRLTVT.

This chain uses TRBV29-1 with TRBJ2-3; D is unclear. Between the trimmed V and J ends, which lost 4 bases and 7 bases, there was a span of 12 bases. CDR1 and CDR2 (germline): SQVTM, ANQGSEA. The CDR3 is 12 amino acids. The DNA of the CDR3 is TGCAGCGTTGTGGTTAGCATTCATACGCAGTATTTT. Amino acids: CSVVVSIHTQYF.

V is TRBV11-3 and J is TRBJ2-1, with TRBD1 matching over 10 bases. The germline V gene has CDR1 SGHNT and CDR2 YENEEA. The CDR3 runs to 15 residues. The ends lost 5 bases at V and 10 bases at J; junction bases unmatched: 11. CDR3: CASSRSDRGVDEQFF. DNA of the CDR3: TGTGCCAGCAGCCGATCGGACAGGGGGGTGGACGAGCAGTTCTTC.